This T cell receptor beta chain was observed in a study of CD8+ T cells in alopecia areata (dated by TCRdb to 2016 to 2019). Background for the entire study: To study T cell clonal expansion in alopecia areata, the researchers applied high-throughput TCRbeta sequencing to both the C3H/HeJ mouse model and human patients. Scalp tissue and sorted CD4+ and CD8+ peripheral blood T cells from patchy and totalis/universalis alopecia areata patients and from healthy controls were covered by human TCRbeta sequencing. RNA was obtained with the PAXgene miRNA kit for fixed scalp, the miRNeasy kit for PBMCs, and the RNeasy kit for mouse skin. Amplification of TCRbeta CDR3 regions was done by immunoSEQ multiplex PCR using 35 Vbeta forward primers and 13 Jbeta reverse primers. Scalp clonality was compared across normal scalp (n=4), patchy alopecia areata scalp (n=8), and alopecia totalis/universalis scalp (n=8).

To prepare the library, the immunoSEQ multiplex PCR assay was applied. RNA was extracted from all samples and reverse transcribed into cDNA as template for TCR sequencing. First-strand cDNA was synthesized using SuperScript III with a 2:1 mix of oligo-dT and random hexamers. A synthetic immune receptor repertoire was used to assess amplification bias, and residual bias was removed computationally. Per the original workflow: After raw reads were preprocessed to remove errors, the CDR3 was defined following IMGT conventions as running from the conserved cysteine to phenylalanine. To get clonality, Shannon entropy was normalized by log2 of the number of productive unique TCRs and the result was subtracted from 1. Scalp TCRbeta sequences were cross-referenced with sorted blood CD4 and CD8 repertoires so that the CD4 or CD8 identity of scalp clones could be inferred. This immuneACCESS table, as held by TCRdb, lists in-frame sequences with V and J called but not all clones. Of the missing ones, under half trace to an unresolved V gene in checked studies; the others have no known cause. The D gene and trimming were derived from the DNA, and the V and J assignments and clone size from that table. The sample table holds about 150,000 clones, of which 62% were seen once. 36% of the sample rests with the top ten.

PBMCs were isolated by density centrifugation and stained for CD3, CD4 and CD8, and CD4+ and CD8+ T cells were sorted on a FACSAria. Scalp biopsies and blood samples were provided by unaffected controls. With regard to this clone: Its specific antigen is unknown. No much larger clone is present one base from it, and per-base qualities are unavailable.

General study outcomes and caveats: Lesional scalp, especially in alopecia totalis/universalis, showed higher clonality and more expanded CD8+ clones than normal scalp, suggesting antigenic drive. Unlike mouse skin, which is dominated by gammadelta T cells, normal human skin has resident alphabeta T cells that are also sequenced, and this complicates analysis of the scalp TCR repertoire. Shared TCR sequences between patients were less evident than in mice, which may be partly attributable to HLA diversity in the patient population.

The CDR3 numbers 16 residues from cysteine through phenylalanine. The CDR3 DNA has 48 bases and is translated from base 1. The germline V gene (reference sequence) specifies MNHEY as CDR1 and SMNVEV as CDR2. Between the V and J ends, shortened by 3 bases and 6 bases respectively, the junction contains 17 bases. Sequenced material: CD8+ T cells sorted from blood. Recombination linked TRBV27 to TRBJ2-2; the D gene assignment is ambiguous. The TCR was taken from a human donor in good health. In nucleotides, the sequence is TGTGCCAGCAGTTTGGGTGCACCAGCTTTGGCCGGGGAGCTGTTTTTT. Protein translation: CASSLGAPALAGELFF.